The 17 T cell receptor beta chains below all came from one sample that was sequenced in a study of T cells after yellow fever vaccination. TCRdb independently ran MiXCR on the 5' RACE reads; one entry per CDR3 protein. Counted here are 400,000 or so distinct CDR3 sequences, approximately 19% occurring once; the ten biggest clones make up 15% to 20%. This sample comprised PBMCs, obtained before the yellow fever booster vaccination. These receptors came from a man in his late teens or twenties who received the YFV17D yellow fever vaccine.

There are a few counts of this clonotype. J is TRBJ1-3 and V is TRBV30, with D tentatively TRBD1 (5 bases). Trimming took 1 base from V and 0 from J, leaving 10 bases between them. The CDR3 consists of 15 residues. The V gene's germline CDR1 is GTSNPN and CDR2 SVGIG (reference sequence). CDR3 nucleotides: TGTGCCTGGAGTGGGGGCTCTAGCTCTGGAAACACCATATATTTT. Translating gives CAWSGGSSSGNTIYF. Based on the CDR3 plus reference TRBV30 and TRBJ1-3, the full variable domain is SQTIHQWPATLVQPVGSPLSLECTVEGTSNPNLYWYRQAAGRGLQLLFYSVGIGQISSEVPQNLSASRPQDRQFILSSKKLLLSDSGFYLCAWSGGSSSGNTIYFGEGSWLTVV.

V is TRBV24-1 and J is TRBJ1-3, with D tentatively TRBD1 (5 bases). The CDR3 loop spans 17 amino acids. CDR1 and CDR2 from the germline V gene are KGHDR and SFDVKD. Trimming removed 5 bases at V and 0 bases at J, with 16 bases between. CDR3 region: CATSAKTARRSGNTIYF. The CDR3 DNA reads as TGTGCCACCAGTGCCAAGACAGCCAGGCGCTCTGGAAACACCATATATTTT.

In this sample, this clonotype turned up a few times. The chain joins TRBV6-1 to TRBJ1-6; 10 positions match TRBD1. Germline trimming cut 7 bases from V and 9 bases from J; bases unmatched to any gene: 6. There are 14 residues in the CDR3. The V gene's germline CDR1 is MNHNS and CDR2 SASEGT. The CDR3 nucleotides are TGTGCCAGCAACGAGGGACAGGGGAGTTCACCCCTCCACTTT. It yields the protein CASNEGQGSSPLHF.

This clonotype turned up a few times. V gene TRBV12-3 or TRBV12-4 combines with J gene TRBJ2-6; 13 nucleotides line up with TRBD2. CDR3 length: 19 amino acids. With 4 bases clipped from V and 0 bases from J, the junction kept 6 bases outside the gene matches. The CDR3 loop reads CASSWTSGGFSSGANVLTF. Here the CDR3 DNA reads TGTGCCAGCAGTTGGACTAGCGGGGGCTTCTCCTCTGGGGCCAACGTCCTGACTTTC.

This clonotype was detected a few times. The chain employs TRBV6-6 and TRBJ2-7, with 11 bases aligning to TRBD2. The V and J ends lost 1 base and 6 bases, in that order; junction bases with no gene match: 5. The CDR3 has 15 amino acids. Germline V gene lookup returns CDR1 MNHNY and CDR2 SVGAGI (reference sequence). This chain's CDR3 is CASSYCSGGACEQYF. As DNA, the CDR3 is TGTGCCAGCAGTTACTGTAGCGGGGGGGCCTGCGAGCAGTACTTC.

This clonotype was recorded at least ten times. V and J are TRBV29-1 and TRBJ1-1, with 8 bases matching TRBD1. Per the germline V gene, CDR1 is SQVTM and CDR2 is ANQGSEA. J was trimmed by 5 bases and V by 1 base; bases with no gene match: 6. The CDR3 covers 14 residues. The CDR3 sequence: CSVEGGQGGTEAFF. The CDR3 DNA reads as TGCAGCGTTGAAGGTGGACAGGGAGGGACTGAAGCTTTCTTT.

The chain uses TRBV7-9 and TRBJ2-7, with D perhaps assigned TRBD1 or TRBD2 (5 bases each). V was trimmed by 7 bases and J by 4 bases, leaving 14 bases between them. Germline V gene data show CDR1 as SEHNR and CDR2 as FQNEAQ (reference sequence). The CDR3 extends over 13 amino acids. In DNA form, the CDR3 reads TGTGCCAGCACCCCCCCGGGACGTTACGAGCAGTACTTC. Protein sequence: CASTPPGRYEQYF.

The chain combines TRBV27 with TRBJ1-1; D gene unclear. Trimming cost V 4 bases and J 7 bases, with 10 bases left between them. The CDR3 is made up of 12 amino acids. CDR1 and CDR2 (germline): MNHEY, SMNVEV (reference sequence). Here the CDR3 DNA reads TGTGCCAGCAGTTCAAGGTGGGATGAAGCTTTCTTT. Amino acids: CASSSRWDEAFF.

The V call is TRBV19, the J call TRBJ1-2; D call uncertain. The CDR3 loop spans 13 amino acids. In germline, CDR1 is LNHDA, CDR2 SQIVND (reference sequence). The V gene lost 3 bases and the J gene lost 11 bases, with 16 bases spanning the gap. The CDR3 spells CASSIVVGRRYTF. In nucleotides, the CDR3 is TGTGCCAGTAGTATCGTCGTTGGGAGGCGGTACACCTTC.

This clonotype was counted a few times. This chain connects TRBV29-1 to TRBJ1-1; 7 bases align to TRBD1. This CDR3 spans 14 amino acids. Trimming took 6 bases from V and 2 from J; bases not matched to a gene: 9. Germline CDR1 reads SQVTM; CDR2 reads ANQGSEA. The CDR3 coding sequence is TGCAGCGTACGAAGGGACAGTGGAAACACTGAAGCTTTCTTT. Encoded protein: CSVRRDSGNTEAFF.

The rearrangement uses TRBV4-1 and TRBJ1-4; TRBD1 might be the D (6 bases). Germline V gene sequence: CDR1 MGHRA, CDR2 YSYEKL. Trimming took off 1 base at V and 11 bases at J, with 20 bases between the two ends. The CDR3 length is 16 residues. The CDR3 sequence is CASSQVYGQPATKLFF. CDR3 DNA sequence: TGCGCCAGCAGCCAAGTTTACGGACAGCCGGCTACCAAACTGTTTTTT.

This clonotype was counted ten times or more. The chain links TRBV27 to TRBJ1-2; no reliable D call. Germline V gene lookup returns CDR1 MNHEY and CDR2 SMNVEV (reference sequence). The CDR3 consists of 14 residues. V was clipped by 4 bases and J by 2 bases, with 11 bases between them. The DNA of the CDR3 is TGTGCCAGCAGTTCTAGGACGGGGAACTATGGCTACACCTTC. Its protein product is CASSSRTGNYGYTF.

The rearrangement joins TRBV20-1 to TRBJ2-7; TRBD2 matches at 11 bases. Germline V CDR1 and CDR2: DFQATT, SNEGSKA (reference sequence). After removal of 3 bases from V and 8 bases from J, the junction contained 15 bases not matched to a gene. The CDR3 extends over 16 amino acids. The CDR3 DNA is TGCAGTGCTAGCAAGGCTAGCGGGGGGACAAGCTCCAAGCAGTACGTC. Its protein product is CSASKASGGTSSKQYV.

V is TRBV7-8 and J is TRBJ2-2, with TRBD2 matching over 9 bases. From germline, CDR1 is SGHVS and CDR2 FQNEAQ. V dropped 1 base and J dropped 7; count of bases not matched to a gene: 10. The CDR3 is 17 residues long. The CDR3 bases are TGTGCCAGCAGCTTAGTGGTAGCGGGGGCAGCGGGCGGGGAGCTGTTTTTT. Translated, it gives CASSLVVAGAAGGELFF. Together with reference TRBV7-8 and TRBJ2-2, the CDR3 gives the full variable domain: GAGVSQSPRYKVAKRGQDVALRCDPISGHVSLFWYQQALGQGPEFLTYFQNEAQLDKSGLPSDRFFAERPEGSVSTLKIQRTQQEDSAVYLCASSLVVAGAAGGELFFGEGSRLTVL.

This clonotype has only a few counts. V is TRBV4-1 and J is TRBJ1-2, with D maybe TRBD1 (5 bases). The CDR3 spans 16 residues. V was pared by 0 bases and J by 7 bases, with 18 bases between. Germline loops: CDR1 MGHRA, CDR2 YSYEKL. The CDR3 nucleotides are TGCGCCAGCAGCCAAGAGGCGGCAGGGCAGTTGCGTGGCTACACCTTC. This gives the protein CASSQEAAGQLRGYTF.

This clonotype was counted only a few times. This chain uses TRBV7-9 with TRBJ2-2; TRBD1 agrees at 10 bases. The junction had 6 bases not matched to a gene; V was cut back by 4 bases and J by 7 bases. There are 15 residues in the CDR3. Per germline, CDR1 SEHNR and CDR2 FQNEAQ (reference sequence). The CDR3 DNA follows: TGTGCCAGCAGCTCACCGGGACAGGGGATCGGGGAGCTGTTTTTT. Translating it yields CASSSPGQGIGELFF.

This clonotype was counted only a few times. CDR3 nucleotides: TGTGCCAGCAGCTTTCGTCCGAGCTCCTATAATTCACCCCTCCACTTT. Translation: CASSFRPSSYNSPLHF. The J gene is TRBJ1-6, the V gene TRBV9; D gene uncertain. The length of the CDR3 is 16 residues. From germline, CDR1 is SGDLS and CDR2 YYNGEE. V lost 4 bases and J lost 0, with 11 bases in between. The full variable domain, its missing parts supplied by reference TRBV9 and TRBJ1-6, is DSGVTQTPKHLITATGQRVTLRCSPRSGDLSVYWYQQSLDQGLQFLIQYYNGEERAKGNILERFSAQQFPDLHSELNLSSLELGDSALYFCASSFRPSSYNSPLHFGNGTRLTVT.